Listed below are T cell receptor beta chains from one sample, sequenced in a study of cytomegalovirus exposure and HLA in healthy donors. Assay used: immunoSEQ multiplex PCR; TCRdb lists only in-frame clones, some missing. The sample lists about 140,000 clones; roughly four fifths were seen once. Sequencing was performed on PBMCs. These receptors all come from a woman between 35 and 50 years old in good health and CMV-seronegative. Each CDR3 is given with its conserved first and last residue. A D gene is named only where the DNA matches it firmly. Part of the rows lack a size; the others show once, few, many or a class for expanded clones.

TGTGCCAGCAGTTTATCACAGGGGGTCAATGAGCAGTTCTTC | CASSLSQGVNEQFF | TRBD1 | TRBJ2-1 | TRBV27 | -
TGTGCCATCAGTGACCCCGGACAGGGGAACTATGGCTACACCTTC | CAISDPGQGNYGYTF | TRBD1 | TRBJ1-2 | TRBV10-3 | -
TGTGCCAGTAGACACCCGGGACTAGCTTCCCATGAGCAGTTCTTC | CASRHPGLASHEQFF | TRBD2 | TRBJ2-1 | TRBV19 | -
TGTGCCAGCAGCTCGGGGAGGGGAGGCAATCAGCCCCAGCATTTT | CASSSGRGGNQPQHF | - | TRBJ1-5 | TRBV7-2 | -
TGTGCCAGCAGGCTCCAGGGGAACACCGGGGAGCTGTTTTTT | CASRLQGNTGELFF | - | TRBJ2-2 | TRBV6-1 | -
TGTGCCAGCAGCTTGTATTGGGGGGGAAGCTCTGGGGCCAACGTCCTGACTTTC | CASSLYWGGSSGANVLTF | TRBD2 | TRBJ2-6 | TRBV5-4 | -
TGTGCCAGCAGCCAAGAATACGGGCCCCAGCATTTT | CASSQEYGPQHF | - | TRBJ1-5 | TRBV14 | -
TGTGCCAGCAGCTTAGTGTTAGCGGTCACAGATACGCAGTATTTT | CASSLVLAVTDTQYF | - | TRBJ2-3 | TRBV7-9 | -
TGCGCCAGCAGCCAAGATCTTTCTAGCGGGATAGGTTATAACGAGCAGTACTTC | CASSQDLSSGIGYNEQYF | TRBD2 | TRBJ2-7 | TRBV4-3 | -
TGTGCCAGCATCCGGACTAGCGGGAGACCCTACGAGCAGTACTTC | CASIRTSGRPYEQYF | TRBD2 | TRBJ2-7 | TRBV5-8 | -
TGTGCCAGCAGTTCCAAGCGGATCCAAGAGACCCAGTACTTC | CASSSKRIQETQYF | - | TRBJ2-5 | TRBV5-6 | -
TGCGCCAGCAGACCGGACAGGACGAACACCGGGGAGCTGTTTTTT | CASRPDRTNTGELFF | TRBD1 | TRBJ2-2 | TRBV5-1 | -
TGTGCCAGCAGTCCCCGAATCGGGACTCCCTACGAGCAGTACTTC | CASSPRIGTPYEQYF | - | TRBJ2-7 | TRBV27 | -
TGTGCCAGCAGCTCGGGACTAGCGGGAGGCTATACGCAGTATTTT | CASSSGLAGGYTQYF | TRBD2 | TRBJ2-3 | TRBV11-3 | -
TGTGCCAGCGAGGGACAGGCCTCCTACGAGCAGTACTTC | CASEGQASYEQYF | TRBD1 | TRBJ2-7 | TRBV6-6 | -
TGTGCCAGCAGCCGACAGGGAGCCGAGACCCAGTACTTC | CASSRQGAETQYF | TRBD1 | TRBJ2-5 | TRBV11-3 | -
TGTGCCAGCAGCCTAACCCGGGACAGCGCTAACTATGGCTACACCTTC | CASSLTRDSANYGYTF | TRBD1 | TRBJ1-2 | TRBV7-3 | few
TGTGCCAGCAGTTTAAGGGACAGGGGCCACGAGCAGTACTTC | CASSLRDRGHEQYF | TRBD1 | TRBJ2-7 | TRBV27 | -
TGCGCCAGCAGCTTGGACAGGTACACAGATACGCAGTATTTT | CASSLDRYTDTQYF | - | TRBJ2-3 | TRBV5-1 | -
TGTGCCAGCAGCTTGGCCGTCTCGGGTTTCCACGAGCAGTACTTC | CASSLAVSGFHEQYF | - | TRBJ2-7 | TRBV5-4 | once
TGTGCCAGCAGTATATCACTAGCGGGAGACCCAATTGAGCAGTACTTC | CASSISLAGDPIEQYF | TRBD2 | TRBJ2-7 | TRBV27 | -
TGTGCCAGCATACGGCTAGCGGGAGTAGGGGAGCAGTACTTC | CASIRLAGVGEQYF | TRBD2 | TRBJ2-7 | TRBV6-5 | -
TGCGCCAGCAGCCCCCGCGGGGCCAACTATGGCTACACCTTC | CASSPRGANYGYTF | - | TRBJ1-2 | TRBV4-3 | -
TGTGCCAGTAGTCCCCTCGGGACAGGGGTCTATGGCTACACCTTC | CASSPLGTGVYGYTF | TRBD1 | TRBJ1-2 | TRBV19 | few
TGTGCCAGCAGCGCTAACAGGGGTCCCGGGGAGCTGTTTTTT | CASSANRGPGELFF | TRBD1 | TRBJ2-2 | TRBV7-3 | -
TGTGCCAGCAGTTCAGGGGTGGCTGGGCAGTTCTTC | CASSSGVAGQFF | - | TRBJ2-1 | TRBV6-1 | -
TGTGCCAGCAGTGAGTGGGGGAGGCCCTCGACCCAGCATTTT | CASSEWGRPSTQHF | - | TRBJ1-5 | TRBV6-1 | -
TGTGCCAGCAGCCAGGCGGGATGGGGCACTGAAGCTTTCTTT | CASSQAGWGTEAFF | - | TRBJ1-1 | TRBV7-9 | -
TGTGCCAGCAGCCGAATTTCGGACACTACAGAGACCCAGTACTTC | CASSRISDTTETQYF | - | TRBJ2-5 | TRBV7-2 | -
TGTGCCAGCAGGCCCCAGGTTTCTGGAAACACCATATATTTT | CASRPQVSGNTIYF | - | TRBJ1-3 | TRBV6-1 | -
TGTGCCAGCAGCCATAGCGGGAGGGACAATGAGCAGTTCTTC | CASSHSGRDNEQFF | TRBD2 | TRBJ2-1 | TRBV11-3 | -
TGTGCCAGCAGCGCCCCGACAGGGGGGATCGAGACCCAGTACTTC | CASSAPTGGIETQYF | TRBD1 | TRBJ2-5 | TRBV7-9 | -
TGTGCCAGCAGCCCCGGGACAGGGACGGCCATATATTTT | CASSPGTGTAIYF | TRBD1 | TRBJ1-3 | TRBV28 | -
TGTGCCAGCAGCCACCCGCGGGGGACAGGGGGTGATGGCTACACCTTC | CASSHPRGTGGDGYTF | TRBD1 | TRBJ1-2 | TRBV4-2 | -
TGTGCCAGCAGCTTAGCCCCTCAGGGGCACACAGATACGCAGTATTTT | CASSLAPQGHTDTQYF | - | TRBJ2-3 | TRBV7-9 | -